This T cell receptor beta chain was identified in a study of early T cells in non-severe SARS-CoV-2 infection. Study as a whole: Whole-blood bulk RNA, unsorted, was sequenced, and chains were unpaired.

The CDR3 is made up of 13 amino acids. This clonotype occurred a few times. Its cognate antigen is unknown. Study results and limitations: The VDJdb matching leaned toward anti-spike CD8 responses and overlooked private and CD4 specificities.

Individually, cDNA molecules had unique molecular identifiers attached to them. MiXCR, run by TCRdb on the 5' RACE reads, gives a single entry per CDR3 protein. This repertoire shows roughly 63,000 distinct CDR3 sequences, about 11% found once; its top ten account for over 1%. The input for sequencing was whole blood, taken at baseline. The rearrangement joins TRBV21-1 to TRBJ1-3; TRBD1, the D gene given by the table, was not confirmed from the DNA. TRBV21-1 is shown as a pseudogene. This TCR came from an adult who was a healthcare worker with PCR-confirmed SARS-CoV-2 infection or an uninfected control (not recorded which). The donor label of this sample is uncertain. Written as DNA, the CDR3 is TGTGCCAGCAGCCTCTCCGGGGGAAACACCATATATTTT. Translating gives CASSLSGGNTIYF.